Presented here are 15 T cell receptor beta chains from one specimen sequenced in a study of CD8+CD57+ T cells in acquired aplastic anemia. Genomic DNA, the template, was used for profiling of the TCR beta VDJ and CDR3. Each CDR3 protein is one row after TCRdb ran MiXCR on the reads. The sample includes about 170,000 distinct CDR3 sequences, around 60% of them seen just once. The material sequenced was sorted CD4+, CD8+, or CD8+CD57+ T cells (not recorded which) from PBMCs. The source is a human donor in good health.

The DNA of the CDR3 is TGTGCCGCGGGTGGGAACAATCAGCCCCAGCATTTT. Residues: CAAGGNNQPQHF. The genes are TRBV24-1 and TRBJ1-5; D unresolved. The V and J ends lost 12 bases and 3 bases respectively, with 11 bases between them. The CDR3 covers 12 residues. Germline lookup yields CDR1 KGHDR and CDR2 SFDVKD.

Worth noting for this clonotype: At one boundary the junction diverges from the germline segment, which might be a read error. The gene calls are TRBV9 and TRBJ2-7; maybe TRBD2 (5 bases). The germline gives CDR1 SGDLS, CDR2 YYNGEE. The CDR3 is 12 amino acids. The CDR3 sequence is CASSFNSRERYF. The DNA of the CDR3 is TGTGCCAGCAGCTTCAACAGTAGGGAGCGGTACTTC.

With regard to this clonotype: This could be a read error, since a much larger clone is one nucleotide away. The rearrangement joins TRBV7-2 to TRBJ2-7; D could derive from TRBD1 or TRBD2 (6 bases each). This CDR3 contains 17 residues. Looked up from germline, CDR1 is SGHTA and CDR2 is FQGNSA. Trimming pared 4 bases from V and 4 bases from J, leaving 23 bases between. The CDR3 sequence is CASSSPTGEKGGYEQYF. As DNA, the CDR3 is TGTGCCAGCAGCTCCCCGACAGGAGAGAAGGGAGGATACGAGCAGTACTTC.

The chain links TRBV2 to TRBJ1-1; D may be TRBD1 (5 bases). CDR1 is SNHLY, CDR2 FYNNEI, per germline. V was pared by 1 base and J by 1 base, with 10 bases between. This CDR3 is built from 15 residues. The CDR3 here is CASSEELGPNTEAFF. CDR3 coding DNA: TGTGCCAGCAGTGAAGAGCTGGGGCCGAACACTGAAGCTTTCTTT.

This clonotype occurred many times. This sequence joins TRBV5-1 and TRBJ2-1, with 9 bases that match TRBD2. This CDR3 contains 18 residues. Germline CDR1 SGHRS, CDR2 YFSETQ. V trimming: 2 bases; J trimming: 9 bases; junction bases outside the gene matches: 18. The CDR3 bases are TGCGCCAGCAGCTTAGGCCGAGGACTAGGCGGGAGGGTCAGTGAGCAGTTCTTC. As protein: CASSLGRGLGGRVSEQFF.

As for this clonotype: Being one base from a much bigger clone, this may be a read error. The chain combines TRBV28 with TRBJ1-2; tentative D call: TRBD1 (5 bases). V was clipped by 2 bases and J by 10 bases, with 20 bases between them. Per the germline V gene, CDR1 is MDHEN and CDR2 is SYDVKM. CDR3 length: 15 amino acids. CDR3 coding DNA: TGTGCCAGCAGTTTACCTGGGGCTGGGGCGGAGGTCTACACCTTC. It codes for CASSLPGAGAEVYTF.

The rearrangement joins TRBV6-1 to TRBJ2-1, with D perhaps TRBD1 or TRBD2 (5 bases each). Germline CDR1 and CDR2: MNHNS and SASEGT. The CDR3 sequence is 13 residues long. V was shortened by 2 bases and J by 6 bases, with 8 bases between the two germline ends. The CDR3 loop is CASSEKGTNEQFF. The CDR3 DNA reads TGTGCCAGCAGTGAAAAAGGGACCAATGAGCAGTTCTTC.

Only one count was recorded for this clonotype. The chain links TRBV25-1 to TRBJ2-5; the D gene is possibly TRBD2 (5 bases). The CDR3 runs to 12 residues. The V gene lost 4 bases and the J gene lost 5 bases, with 8 bases spanning the gap. Germline V gene lookup returns CDR1 MGHDK and CDR2 SYGVNS. The CDR3 protein is CASSALGETQYF. The DNA for the CDR3 is TGTGCCAGCAGTGCACTAGGGGAGACCCAGTACTTC.

This rearrangement joins TRBV2 to TRBJ2-7; 11 nucleotides line up with TRBD2. The CDR3 has 16 residues. Germline V gives CDR1 SNHLY, CDR2 FYNNEI. The V and J ends lost 5 bases and 7 bases, in that order; junction bases with no gene match: 13. CDR3: CASSYGRLAGGEEQYF. The CDR3 DNA is TGTGCCAGCAGTTACGGGCGGTTAGCGGGGGGGGAGGAGCAGTACTTC.

The chain has TRBV15 and TRBJ2-7, with 7 positions matching TRBD1. The CDR3 totals 14 residues. Germline assignment: CDR1 LNHNV and CDR2 YYDKDF (reference sequence). V lost 3 bases, J lost 2 bases, and 4 bases stayed unmatched. The CDR3 spells CATSSWDSPYEQYF. CDR3 in DNA: TGTGCCACCAGCAGTTGGGACAGCCCCTACGAGCAGTACTTC.

The chain links TRBV7-2 to TRBJ2-7, with D tentatively TRBD2 (5 bases). V was cut by 5 bases and J by 4 bases, with 18 bases left in between. CDR3 size: 15 residues. The germline gives CDR1 SGHTA, CDR2 FQGNSA. The CDR3 DNA is TGTGCCAGCAGCATAAGACCTAGCATCGGTTACGAGCAGTACTTC. Amino acids: CASSIRPSIGYEQYF.

This chain links TRBV19 with TRBJ2-1, with D perhaps assigned TRBD1 or TRBD2 (6 bases each). The V gene lost 3 bases and the J gene lost 10 bases, with 19 bases spanning the gap. The CDR3 is 15 amino acids. CDR1 and CDR2 from the germline V gene are LNHDA and SQIVND (reference sequence). The CDR3: CASSMRGEQGQEQFF. The CDR3 bases are TGTGCCAGTAGTATGCGGGGTGAACAGGGACAAGAGCAGTTCTTC.

This clonotype has at least ten counts. The rearrangement joins TRBV12-3 or TRBV12-4 to TRBJ2-1; perhaps TRBD2 as D (6 bases). This CDR3 is built from 15 residues. The ends were cut back, 4 bases at V and 0 bases at J, with 10 bases in the middle. Here the CDR3 reads CASSSGSNSYNEQFF. CDR3 nucleotides: TGTGCCAGCAGTTCCGGGAGCAACTCCTACAATGAGCAGTTCTTC.

This clonotype was seen more than once but under ten times. Sequence at one end of the junction differs from germline and may be a read error. The chain links TRBV5-1 to TRBJ2-1; D is tentatively TRBD1 or TRBD2 (5 bases each). Germline CDR1 is SGHRS and CDR2 is YFSETQ. The CDR3 is 15 residues long. Here the CDR3 DNA reads TGTGCTAGCAGCTTAGGGCAGGGATCCTACAATGAGCAGTTCTTC. The encoded protein is CASSLGQGSYNEQFF.

This chain links TRBV15 with TRBJ2-1; tentatively, D is TRBD2 (6 bases). Germline CDR1 is LNHNV and CDR2 is YYDKDF (reference sequence). V shed 4 bases and J shed 4 bases, with 23 bases lying between them. This CDR3 spans 18 amino acids. The DNA of the CDR3 is TGTGCCACCAGCATACAGGCCCCCGGGGACTTGGGTTACAATGAGCAGTTCTTC. Protein product: CATSIQAPGDLGYNEQFF. The complete variable domain, with remaining parts taken from reference TRBV15 and TRBJ2-1, reads DAMVIQNPRYQVTQFGKPVTLSCSQTLNHNVMYWYQQKSSQAPKLLFHYYDKDFNNEADTPDNFQSRRPNTSFCFLDIRSPGLGDTAMYLCATSIQAPGDLGYNEQFFGPGTRLTVL.